The 9 T cell receptor beta chains in this list originate from one sample, sequenced in a study of control samples from healthy donors and cancer patients. Sequencing used immunoSEQ multiplex PCR; TCRdb keeps in-frame clones, though not all of them. The sample lists more than 50,000 clones, 88% occurring once. The sample comprised blood. These receptors were collected from a man aged 50-59 years in good health.

This rearrangement joins TRBV5-1 to TRBJ1-1; D uncertain. The CDR3 consists of 13 residues. Trimming removed 0 bases at V and 1 base at J, with 4 bases between. Germline CDR1 is SGHRS and CDR2 is YFSETQ. CDR3 sequence reads: CASSLGGNTEAFF. CDR3 coding DNA: TGCGCCAGCAGCTTGGGGGGGAACACTGAAGCTTTCTTT. Filled out from reference TRBV5-1 and TRBJ1-1, the complete variable domain reads KAGVTQTPRYLIKTRGQQVTLSCSPISGHRSVSWYQQTPGQGLQFLFEYFSETQRNKGNFPGRFSGRQFSNSRSEMNVSTLELGDSALYLCASSLGGNTEAFFGQGTRLTVV.

The CDR3 sequence: CASTGTGNTKETQYF. For the CDR3, the DNA is TGTGCCAGTACCGGGACAGGGAATACAAAAGAGACCCAGTACTTC. The chain couples TRBV19 to TRBJ2-5; the match to TRBD1 covers 9 bases. V lost 7 bases, J lost 3 bases, and 9 bases stayed unmatched. The germline V gene encodes CDR1 LNHDA and CDR2 SQIVND (reference sequence). CDR3 length equals 15 residues.

This clone showed up just a few times. The V gene is TRBV11-2, the J gene TRBJ2-1; D ambiguous. The CDR3 runs 16 residues. Germline CDR1 SGHAT, CDR2 FQNNGV. Between the trimmed V and J ends, which lost 3 bases and 2 bases, there was a span of 14 bases. The CDR3 DNA is TGTGCCAGCAGCTTGTTGACCTATCTAACCTACAATGAGCAGTTCTTC. Translation gives CASSLLTYLTYNEQFF.

The chain combines TRBV7-9 with TRBJ1-5; no reliable D call. This CDR3 has 16 residues. V was trimmed by 5 bases and J by 1 base, leaving 15 bases between them. CDR1 and CDR2 from the germline V gene are SEHNR and FQNEAQ (reference sequence). The CDR3 loop is CASSRTDQWSNQPQHF. The CDR3 region has the DNA TGTGCCAGCAGCCGAACCGACCAGTGGAGCAATCAGCCCCAGCATTTT.

The chain is built from TRBV29-1 and TRBJ2-3; TRBD1 or TRBD2 may be the D gene (6 bases each). This CDR3 region has 12 residues. Deletions cut 7 bases from V and 4 bases from J, with 12 bases between. Germline V CDR1 and CDR2: SQVTM, ANQGSEA. In nucleotides, the CDR3 is TGCAGCGGGCGGAGGGGGGCAGATACGCAGTATTTT. This gives the protein CSGRRGADTQYF.

V usage is TRBV28 and J usage is TRBJ1-1; D ambiguous. This CDR3 region has 15 residues. Germline lookup yields CDR1 MDHEN and CDR2 SYDVKM. The V end lost 5 bases, the J end lost 4 bases, and 17 bases lay between the germline ends. The CDR3 DNA reads as TGTGCCAGCAGTCCCTCCGTAGTAGTGGGCACTGAAGCTTTCTTT. This translates into CASSPSVVVGTEAFF.

The rearrangement links TRBV28 to TRBJ2-1; D is perhaps TRBD2 (5 bases). Looked up from germline, CDR1 is MDHEN and CDR2 is SYDVKM. Trimming took 5 bases from V and 9 from J, leaving 5 bases between them. There are 10 residues in the CDR3. CDR3 DNA sequence: TGTGCCAGCAGTAGCGGTGAGCAGTTCTTC. It is translated as CASSSGEQFF. The full variable domain, with the rest looked up from reference TRBV28 and TRBJ2-1, is DVKVTQSSRYLVKRTGEKVFLECVQDMDHENMFWYRQDPGLGLRLIYFSYDVKMKEKGDIPEGYSVSREKKERFSLILESASTNQTSMYLCASSSGEQFFGPGTRLTVL.

The chain is built from TRBV28 and TRBJ1-3; D is uncertain. Per the germline V gene, CDR1 is MDHEN and CDR2 is SYDVKM. Between the trimmed V and J ends, which lost 1 base and 3 bases, there was a span of 10 bases. The CDR3 sequence is 15 residues long. In nucleotides, the CDR3 is TGTGCCAGCAGTTTATTTTCAGCAATTGGAAACACCATATATTTT. This translates into CASSLFSAIGNTIYF.

The CDR3 loop is CASSLVGADQPQHF. The CDR3 region has the DNA TGTGCCAGCAGCTTGGTCGGGGCAGATCAGCCCCAGCATTTT. The gene calls are TRBV5-6 and TRBJ1-5, with D perhaps TRBD1 (5 bases). Germline V gene lookup returns CDR1 SGHDT and CDR2 YYEEEE. This CDR3 spans 14 amino acids. V was shortened by 0 bases and J by 5 bases, with 9 bases between the two germline ends.